Listed here are 10 T cell receptor beta chains from one sample, sequenced in a study of T cells expressing NK-cell markers (dated by TCRdb to 2020 to 2021). Library preparation was by 5' RACE. The data were produced on an Illumina HiSeq 2000. The reads were reprocessed in TCRdb, with one entry per CDR3 protein sequence and no accompanying DNA. The table kept for this sample lists some 600,000 distinct CDR3 sequences. Of the sample, around 4% falls within the top ten clones. The sample was blood T cells: a sorted CD56 or NKG2C T cell subset, CD4+ or CD8+ T cells, or bulk PBMC T cells (not recorded which). These receptors all stem from a man between 18 and 29 years old in good health. Donor details come from another sample of the same person, matched by shared clones.

The V call is TRBV20-1, the J call TRBJ2-2; TCRdb selects TRBD1, and the lack of DNA leaves this call unchecked. The CDR3 is 15 amino acids. In germline, CDR1 is DFQATT, CDR2 SNEGSKA (reference sequence). The CDR3: CSARSGQSNTGELFF.

Here the CDR3 reads CASSDHRTRASEQYF. The V call is TRBV6-2 or TRBV6-3, the J call TRBJ2-7; the TRBD1 assignment by TCRdb is unverifiable without DNA. The CDR3 extends over 15 amino acids. Germline-derived CDR1 and CDR2 are MNHEY and SVGEGT.

CDR3 region: CASSPRLAVSGANVLTF. The rearrangement links TRBV4-3 to TRBJ2-6; TCRdb proposes TRBD2, but this gene call is untestable without DNA. The CDR3 is made up of 17 amino acids. The germline V gene has CDR1 LGHNA and CDR2 YSLEER.

The chain couples TRBV5-1 to TRBJ2-7; no DNA is available, so the TRBD2 call from TCRdb remains unchecked. Germline V gene data show CDR1 as SGHRS and CDR2 as YFSETQ. This CDR3 spans 14 amino acids. Here the CDR3 reads CASSPPGLHYEQYF. Combining the CDR3 with reference TRBV5-1 and TRBJ2-7 gives the whole variable domain KAGVTQTPRYLIKTRGQQVTLSCSPISGHRSVSWYQQTPGQGLQFLFEYFSETQRNKGNFPGRFSGRQFSNSRSEMNVSTLELGDSALYLCASSPPGLHYEQYFGPGTRLTVT.

The chain is built from TRBV12-3 or TRBV12-4 and TRBJ1-6; TCRdb lists TRBD1, though no DNA is available to test this call. CDR3 length: 15 amino acids. CDR3 sequence: CASSFFGTADSPLHF.

The rearrangement links TRBV28 to TRBJ2-2; checking the TCRdb D call of TRBD1 is not possible without DNA. There are 16 residues in the CDR3. The germline gives CDR1 MDHEN, CDR2 SYDVKM. The CDR3 sequence is CASSLGGTANTGELFF.

V and J are TRBV6-5 and TRBJ2-2. Germline V gene sequence: CDR1 MNHEY, CDR2 SVGAGI. The CDR3 extends over 12 amino acids. CDR3 protein: CASRRTAGELFF.

This sequence joins TRBV29-1 and TRBJ2-3; TCRdb's assignment of TRBD1 cannot be checked, as there is no DNA. This CDR3 contains 12 residues. Looked up from germline, CDR1 is SQVTM and CDR2 is ANQGSEA. CDR3 region: CSVDPVADTQYF.

V and J are TRBV12-3 or TRBV12-4 and TRBJ1-4; the D call of TRBD1 rests on TCRdb alone, since no DNA is present to check it. The CDR3 consists of 13 residues. The CDR3 region is CASKGLTGEKLFF.

The gene calls are TRBV20-1 and TRBJ1-5. The CDR3 covers 13 residues. Germline lookup yields CDR1 DFQATT and CDR2 SNEGSKA (reference sequence). This chain's CDR3 is CSARDAGAQPQHF.